This TCR beta chain derives from a study of T cells in localized non-small cell lung cancer. The study, taken as a whole, reports: Appearing in adjacent lung were a median about 59 of the top 100 tumor clones.

Of note for this clone: The antigen is unknown.

Only in-frame clones appear in the TCRdb table, and some are missing; sequencing was by immunoSEQ multiplex PCR. The sample yields roughly 38,000 clones, about 87% seen once. The TCR sequence derives from a woman aged 35-75 years with stage I lung adenocarcinoma. The sequences come from peripheral blood, collected before any cancer treatment.

CDR3 bases: TGTGCCTGGAGTGTAATGGGGGGCTGGATGACTGAAGCTTTCTTT. This sequence encodes CAWSVMGGWMTEAFF. The rearrangement uses TRBV30 and TRBJ1-1; perhaps TRBD1 as D (6 bases). Trimming pared 0 bases from V and 5 bases from J, leaving 16 bases between. The CDR3 totals 15 residues. Looked up from germline, CDR1 is GTSNPN and CDR2 is SVGIG (reference sequence).